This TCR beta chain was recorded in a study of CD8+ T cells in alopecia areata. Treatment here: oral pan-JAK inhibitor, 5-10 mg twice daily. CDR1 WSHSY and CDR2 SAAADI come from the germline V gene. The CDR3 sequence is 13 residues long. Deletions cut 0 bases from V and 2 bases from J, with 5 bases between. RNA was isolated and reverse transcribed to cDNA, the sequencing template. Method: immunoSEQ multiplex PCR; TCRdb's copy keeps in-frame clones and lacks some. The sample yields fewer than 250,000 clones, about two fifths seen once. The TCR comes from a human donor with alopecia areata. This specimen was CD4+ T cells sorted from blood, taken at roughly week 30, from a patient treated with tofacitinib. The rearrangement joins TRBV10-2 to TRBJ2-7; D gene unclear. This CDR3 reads CASSESFTYEQYF. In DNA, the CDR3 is TGCGCCAGCAGTGAGTCTTTCACCTACGAGCAGTACTTC.